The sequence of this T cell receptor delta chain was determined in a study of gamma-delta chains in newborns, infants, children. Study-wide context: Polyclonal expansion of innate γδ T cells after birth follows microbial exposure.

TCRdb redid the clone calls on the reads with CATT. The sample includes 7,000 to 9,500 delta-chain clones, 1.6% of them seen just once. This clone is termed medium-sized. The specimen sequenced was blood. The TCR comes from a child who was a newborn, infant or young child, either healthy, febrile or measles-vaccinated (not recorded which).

CDR3 protein: CALGFFLLYWGPPLTAQLFF. CDR3 nucleotides: TGTGCTCTTGGGTTCTTCCTACTGTACTGGGGGCCACCTTTGACAGCACAACTCTTCTTT. The rearrangement uses TRDV1 and TRDJ2; tentatively, D is TRDD2 or TRDD3 (8 bases each). V lost 5 bases and J 0 bases, leaving 25 bases between the germline ends. The germline gives CDR1 TSWWSYY, CDR2 QGS. This CDR3 contains 20 residues.